Included here is one T cell receptor (beta chain) sequence, with context. Its antigen is currently unknown. This specimen belongs to a study of cytomegalovirus exposure and HLA in healthy donors. General study results and limits: Accounts indicate the classifier identified cytomegalovirus status with strong specificity and sensitivity. It was likely that a cluster of highly shared sequence variants was a sequencing artifact.

13 Jbeta primers and 60 Vbeta primers were used for the PCR. Libraries were prepared by immunoSEQ multiplex PCR; TCRdb keeps only in-frame clonotypes and omits some of them. This sample yields more than 110,000 clones, of which 55% to 80% are seen a single time; around an eighth belongs to the top ten. The origin of this receptor is a human donor in good health. The source material was PBMCs.

The chain's CDR3 is CASSENQGRELFF. The DNA of the CDR3 is TGTGCCAGCAGTGAAAATCAGGGGAGGGAGCTGTTTTTT. The V and J genes are TRBV2 and TRBJ2-2, with D possibly matching TRBD1 (6 bases). Trimming took off 2 bases at V and 9 bases at J, with 10 bases between the two ends. Germline CDR1 and CDR2: SNHLY and FYNNEI. The CDR3 covers 13 residues.